Listed here are 7 T cell receptor beta chains from one sample, sequenced in a study of blood T cell repertoires in COVID-19. Method: immunoSEQ multiplex PCR; TCRdb's copy keeps in-frame clones and lacks some. The repertoire includes about 220,000 clones, around 84% of them detected once, and around 5.5% sits in the top ten. Input material: peripheral blood. Receptors were obtained from a woman aged 55-69 years who had recovered from COVID-19.

In its sample, this clone was seen a few times. This sequence joins TRBV6-5 and TRBJ1-1; TRBD1 is a possible D gene (6 bases). The germline gives CDR1 MNHEY, CDR2 SVGAGI. The CDR3 has 15 amino acids. The V end lost 2 bases, the J end lost 1 base, and 11 bases lay between the germline ends. CDR3 protein: CASSYGEQGNTEAFF. In DNA, the CDR3 is TGTGCCAGCAGTTACGGGGAACAGGGGAACACTGAAGCTTTCTTT.

The chain recombines TRBV5-1 with TRBJ2-5; 10 bases agree with TRBD2. V dropped 0 bases and J dropped 4; count of bases not matched to a gene: 9. The CDR3 spans 17 residues. From germline, CDR1 is SGHRS and CDR2 YFSETQ. DNA of the CDR3: TGCGCCAGCAGCTTGGGGGCTAGCGGGGGCCAAGGAGAGACCCAGTACTTC. Its protein product is CASSLGASGGQGETQYF.

The chain links TRBV12-3 or TRBV12-4 to TRBJ2-7, with D perhaps TRBD2 (6 bases). Trimming removed 2 bases from V and 6 bases from J, with 11 bases in between. This CDR3 is 13 amino acids long. Written as DNA, the CDR3 is TGTGCCAGCAGTTTAACTAGGGAGGCCGAGCAGTACTTC. The encoded protein is CASSLTREAEQYF.

The chain joins TRBV27 to TRBJ1-2; D not certain. Trimming left V 3 bases short and J 8 bases short, with 13 bases between. The CDR3 is 13 amino acids. Germline V gives CDR1 MNHEY, CDR2 SMNVEV (reference sequence). CDR3 coding DNA: TGTGCCAGCAGTTTCAGTAATGGCTGGGGCTACACCTTC. It is translated as CASSFSNGWGYTF.

The CDR3: CASSSTGLGNTIYF. The DNA of the CDR3 is TGTGCCAGCAGTTCGACAGGGTTAGGAAACACCATATATTTT. This chain joins TRBV6-5 and TRBJ1-3, with TRBD1 matching 7 bases. With 4 bases clipped from V and 4 bases from J, the junction kept 4 bases outside the gene matches. CDR3 length: 14 residues. The germline gives CDR1 MNHEY, CDR2 SVGAGI.

The CDR3 region has the DNA TGTGCCAGCAGCCGAAAGGGGGGCGACAGGGTAGCTTTCTTT. Residues: CASSRKGGDRVAFF. The rearrangement uses TRBV3-1 (or the pseudogene TRBV3-2) and TRBJ1-1; 7 bases map to TRBD1. The V segment lost 4 bases and the J segment 10 bases; nucleotides outside the gene matches: 12. The CDR3 has 14 residues. Per germline, CDR1 LGHDT and CDR2 YNNKEL (reference sequence).

The chain links TRBV11-2 to TRBJ1-1, with 7 bases matching TRBD1. The CDR3 extends over 16 amino acids. Trimming cost V 6 bases and J 8 bases; bases outside gene matches: 18. Germline CDR1 SGHAT, CDR2 FQNNGV. The CDR3 is CASRTHRGRGNGEAFF. The CDR3 DNA follows: TGTGCCAGCAGAACCCACAGGGGCAGGGGGAACGGCGAAGCTTTCTTT.